This entry lists 24 T cell receptor beta chains sequenced from one sample in a study of shared clonotypes between healthy human individuals. Clones were read by immunoSEQ multiplex PCR, and TCRdb kept only the in-frame ones, dropping some. Counted here are some 2.1 million clones, less than 95% occurring once; the ten biggest clones make up 0.85% to 1.3%. As defined, naive CD8 cells were CD45RO-negative and positively selected for CCR7, with terminally differentiated effector memory CD45RA+ cells excluded. The specimen was naive CD8+ T cells sorted from blood. These TCRs come from a man younger than 35 in good health.

The chain has TRBV28 and TRBJ2-2, with 7 bases fitting TRBD1. The V gene end was trimmed by 4 bases and the J gene end by 3 bases; junction bases not matched to a gene: 8. CDR1 and CDR2 from the germline V gene are MDHEN and SYDVKM. The CDR3 spans 16 residues. The CDR3 region has the DNA TGTGCCAGCAGTTCAGACCGGGACAGCTACACCGGGGAGCTGTTTTTT. Protein: CASSSDRDSYTGELFF.

The chain employs TRBV6-5 and TRBJ2-5, with a possible D match to TRBD1 (5 bases). CDR3 length: 13 amino acids. CDR1 MNHEY and CDR2 SVGAGI come from the germline V gene. Trimming removed 6 bases at V and 2 bases at J, with 10 bases between. CDR3 DNA sequence: TGTGCCAGCAGCCCACAGGATCAAGAGACCCAGTACTTC. Translation: CASSPQDQETQYF.

This chain links TRBV28 with TRBJ2-7; D might be TRBD1 or TRBD2, each matching 6 bases. The CDR3 sequence is 15 residues long. Germline V gene lookup returns CDR1 MDHEN and CDR2 SYDVKM. V lost 3 bases and J 5 bases, leaving 17 bases between the germline ends. CDR3 in amino acids: CASSFSGAGYHEQYF. In DNA form, the CDR3 reads TGTGCCAGCAGTTTCTCGGGGGCAGGTTACCACGAGCAGTACTTC.

The CDR3 loop reads CASPLYSYYGYTF. CDR3 coding DNA: TGTGCCAGCCCGCTTTACAGCTACTATGGCTACACCTTC. V is TRBV6-5 and J is TRBJ1-2; D is unclear. Germline-derived CDR1 and CDR2 are MNHEY and SVGAGI. V was trimmed by 8 bases and J by 3 bases, leaving 13 bases between them. The CDR3 spans 13 residues.

V is TRBV7-9 and J is TRBJ1-1; 11 bases are a match to TRBD1. Germline V CDR1 and CDR2: SEHNR, FQNEAQ (reference sequence). This CDR3 contains 16 residues. The V and J ends lost 5 bases and 0 bases, in that order; junction bases with no gene match: 5. The CDR3 region is CASSVPGQGVNTEAFF. Written as DNA, the CDR3 is TGTGCCAGCAGCGTGCCGGGACAGGGGGTGAACACTGAAGCTTTCTTT.

Details on this clone: Distinct nucleotide sequences in the sample also encode this CDR3. The V call is TRBV27, the J call TRBJ2-1; either TRBD1 or TRBD2 may supply D (6 bases each). This CDR3 is 12 amino acids long. The V and J ends lost 2 bases and 10 bases respectively, with 9 bases between them. Germline V CDR1 and CDR2: MNHEY, SMNVEV (reference sequence). The CDR3 is CASSLGGGEQFF. CDR3 in DNA: TGTGCCAGCAGTTTAGGAGGGGGGGAGCAGTTCTTC.

The rearrangement uses TRBV2 and TRBJ1-1; TRBD1 matches 7 bases. Germline V gene lookup returns CDR1 SNHLY and CDR2 FYNNEI. The junction had 10 bases not matched to a gene; V was cut back by 6 bases and J by 3 bases. The CDR3 is 15 residues long. The CDR3 loop reads CASRDPTGLDTEAFF. Written as DNA, the CDR3 is TGTGCCAGCAGAGATCCGACAGGGTTGGACACTGAAGCTTTCTTT.

The genes are TRBV6-1 and TRBJ2-6; no clear D. The CDR3 consists of 14 residues. Germline values: CDR1 MNHNS, CDR2 SASEGT. Trimming took 6 bases from V and 4 from J, leaving 10 bases between them. CDR3 region: CASSPSTGANVLTF. Here the CDR3 DNA reads TGTGCCAGCAGCCCCTCTACCGGGGCCAACGTCCTGACTTTC.

This chain uses TRBV5-4 with TRBJ1-5, with D possibly being TRBD1 (6 bases). The CDR3 has 16 residues. CDR1 SGHNT and CDR2 YYREEE come from the germline V gene (reference sequence). The V end was cut by 2 bases, the J end by 5 bases, with 17 bases between. The CDR3 protein is CASSFWGAGPDQPQHF. DNA of the CDR3: TGTGCCAGCAGCTTTTGGGGGGCAGGGCCTGATCAGCCCCAGCATTTT. Supplemented by reference TRBV5-4 and TRBJ1-5, the full variable domain reads ETGVTQSPTHLIKTRGQQVTLRCSSQSGHNTVSWYQQALGQGPQFIFQYYREEENGRGNFPPRFSGLQFPNYSSELNVNALELDDSALYLCASSFWGAGPDQPQHFGDGTRLSIL.

The genes are TRBV7-9 and TRBJ1-2; D is ambiguous. Germline values: CDR1 SEHNR, CDR2 FQNEAQ (reference sequence). The ends were cut back, 2 bases at V and 11 bases at J, with 12 bases in the middle. The CDR3 contains 12 residues. Here the CDR3 DNA reads TGTGCCAGCAGCTTATCCGGACGGGCTTACACCTTC. This sequence encodes CASSLSGRAYTF.

The J gene is TRBJ1-5, the V gene TRBV2; the D is unclear. The V gene's germline CDR1 is SNHLY and CDR2 FYNNEI. Trimming cost V 1 base and J 1 base, with 8 bases left between them. This CDR3 is built from 15 residues. CDR3 sequence: CASSEGGFSNQPQHF. CDR3 coding DNA: TGTGCCAGCAGTGAAGGCGGGTTCAGCAATCAGCCCCAGCATTTT.

The V and J genes are TRBV9 and TRBJ2-1; possible D gene TRBD2, 5 bases. Trimming took 5 bases from V and 10 from J, leaving 13 bases between them. Germline V gives CDR1 SGDLS, CDR2 YYNGEE. The CDR3 extends over 12 amino acids. The CDR3 sequence: CASSKEGSEQFF. The CDR3 DNA is TGTGCCAGCAGTAAGGAAGGGAGCGAGCAGTTCTTC.

The CDR3 DNA reads TGTGCCAGCAGTGAATTGGCAGCTATAACTTATAATTCACCCCTCCACTTT. Protein: CASSELAAITYNSPLHF. This rearrangement joins TRBV6-1 to TRBJ1-6, with no clear D. V dropped 2 bases and J dropped 4 bases, with 15 bases sitting between them. The CDR3 runs to 17 residues. CDR1 is MNHNS, CDR2 SASEGT, per germline.

The chain carries TRBV4-3 and TRBJ1-3; D gene ambiguous. This CDR3 is 16 amino acids long. Germline lookup yields CDR1 LGHNA and CDR2 YSLEER. Trimming stripped 0 bases from V and 0 bases from J, with 9 bases between. The CDR3 loop reads CASSQDYGVSGNTIYF. The CDR3 DNA sequence: TGCGCCAGCAGCCAAGATTATGGAGTCTCTGGAAACACCATATATTTT.

The V gene is TRBV13, the J gene TRBJ2-7; D possibly corresponds to TRBD1 (5 bases). The CDR3 consists of 14 residues. CDR1 is PRHDT and CDR2 is FYEKMQ in the germline V gene (reference sequence). The V end was cut by 5 bases, the J end by 1 base, with 12 bases between. The CDR3 sequence is CASSLETESYEQYF. DNA for the CDR3: TGTGCCAGCAGCCTAGAGACAGAGTCCTACGAGCAGTACTTC.

This sequence joins TRBV4-2 and TRBJ2-7, with a tentative D call TRBD2 (5 bases). V was cut by 0 bases and J by 4 bases, with 10 bases left in between. CDR3 length: 14 residues. Germline CDR1 LGHNA, CDR2 YNFKEQ. This chain's CDR3 is CASSQEGASYEQYF. The DNA for the CDR3 is TGTGCCAGCAGCCAAGAGGGAGCATCTTACGAGCAGTACTTC.

This clone was seen a few times. The chain employs TRBV19 and TRBJ1-5, with D unresolved. Trimming took 3 bases from V and 0 from J, leaving 6 bases between them. CDR3 length: 14 amino acids. Germline V gene sequence: CDR1 LNHDA, CDR2 SQIVND (reference sequence). The CDR3 bases are TGTGCCAGTAGTATGCAAAATAGCAATCAGCCCCAGCATTTT. As protein: CASSMQNSNQPQHF.

Note on this clone: At one of its ends the junction is not consistent with the germline gene, which may arise from a read error. The V call is TRBV4-1, the J call TRBJ1-6; maybe TRBD1 (5 bases). The CDR3 runs to 16 residues. CDR1 and CDR2 (germline): MGHRA, YSYEKL. The CDR3 region is CASSQDGGVLQSPPHF. In nucleotides, the CDR3 is TGCGCCAGCAGCCAAGATGGGGGGGTTCTCCAATCACCCCCCCACTTT.

This rearrangement joins TRBV5-1 to TRBJ1-1; D is ambiguous. The V gene lost 0 bases and the J gene lost 1 base, with 16 bases spanning the gap. Looked up from germline, CDR1 is SGHRS and CDR2 is YFSETQ. This CDR3 has 17 amino acids. The CDR3 loop is CASSLASLRPSNTEAFF. CDR3 nucleotide sequence: TGCGCCAGCAGCTTGGCGTCGCTTAGACCTTCGAACACTGAAGCTTTCTTT. Full variable domain (rest looked up from reference TRBV5-1 and TRBJ1-1): KAGVTQTPRYLIKTRGQQVTLSCSPISGHRSVSWYQQTPGQGLQFLFEYFSETQRNKGNFPGRFSGRQFSNSRSEMNVSTLELGDSALYLCASSLASLRPSNTEAFFGQGTRLTVV.

In the case of this clone: Other DNA sequences within the sample encode an identical CDR3. The chain carries TRBV11-2 and TRBJ1-1; D is unclear. The germline gives CDR1 SGHAT, CDR2 FQNNGV. Trimming removed 1 base from V and 5 bases from J, with 5 bases in between. The CDR3 has 12 amino acids. The chain's CDR3 is CASSLVRTEAFF. For the CDR3, the DNA is TGTGCCAGCAGCTTAGTGCGTACTGAAGCTTTCTTT.

This clone showed up just a few times. The sample contains more than one DNA sequence encoding this CDR3. V and J are TRBV6-5 and TRBJ2-7; 7 positions match TRBD2. Trimming removed 0 bases from V and 2 bases from J; junction bases left unmatched: 4. The germline V gene has CDR1 MNHEY and CDR2 SVGAGI. The CDR3 is made up of 15 amino acids. The CDR3 sequence is CASSYSASGTYEQYF. Here the CDR3 DNA reads TGTGCCAGCAGTTACTCGGCTAGCGGAACCTACGAGCAGTACTTC.

This chain joins TRBV2 and TRBJ2-5; the match to TRBD2 covers 9 bases. This CDR3 comprises 16 residues. J was trimmed by 3 bases and V by 7 bases; bases with no gene match: 12. CDR1 is SNHLY, CDR2 FYNNEI, per germline. The CDR3 DNA reads as TGTGCCAGCAATATTGATAGGGCTAGCGGGGAAGAGACCCAGTACTTC. It codes for CASNIDRASGEETQYF.

This chain connects TRBV4-1 to TRBJ2-7; D perhaps matches TRBD1 (5 bases). Germline CDR1 is MGHRA and CDR2 is YSYEKL. The CDR3 is 14 amino acids. V lost 0 bases, J lost 6 bases, and 12 bases lay in between. The CDR3 nucleotides are TGCGCCAGCAGCCAAGATCAAGGGGTTAGCGAGCAGTACTTC. This sequence encodes CASSQDQGVSEQYF.

The V and J genes are TRBV4-1 and TRBJ2-6; TRBD1 matches at 11 bases. V lost 1 base and J lost 4; bases outside the gene matches: 3. Germline loops: CDR1 MGHRA, CDR2 YSYEKL. The CDR3 spans 17 residues. In nucleotides, the CDR3 is TGCGCCAGCAGCCAAGGGACAGGGGGCCTCGGGGCCAACGTCCTGACTTTC. As protein: CASSQGTGGLGANVLTF.